This T cell receptor (beta chain) came from a study of somatic mutations in cytotoxic T cells in rheumatoid arthritis. The CDR3 contains 15 residues. CDR1 and CDR2 from the germline V gene are SGHNT and YENEEA. Losses at the gene ends were 3 bases for V and 5 bases for J; bases not matched to a gene: 8. Whole-study findings and limits: No multiple-comparison adjustment was applied to the slight TRBV07 underrepresentation in rheumatoid arthritis patients. It was found that CD8+ T-cell clonality in rheumatoid arthritis patients did not differ significantly from that in age-matched healthy controls.

For this clone: Its antigen is currently unknown.

TCRdb keeps only in-frame clones here, not all; method: immunoSEQ multiplex PCR. The sample shows thousands of clones, about three quarters of them seen only once. The sample taken for sequencing was CD8+ T cells sorted from blood. The chain joins TRBV11-3 to TRBJ2-7, with 9 bases matching TRBD1. The receptor was derived from a woman aged 55 to 70 in good health. Written as DNA, the CDR3 is TGTGCCAGCAGCTTCAACAGGGGGCGCTTGAACGAGCAGTACTTC. Translated: CASSFNRGRLNEQYF.